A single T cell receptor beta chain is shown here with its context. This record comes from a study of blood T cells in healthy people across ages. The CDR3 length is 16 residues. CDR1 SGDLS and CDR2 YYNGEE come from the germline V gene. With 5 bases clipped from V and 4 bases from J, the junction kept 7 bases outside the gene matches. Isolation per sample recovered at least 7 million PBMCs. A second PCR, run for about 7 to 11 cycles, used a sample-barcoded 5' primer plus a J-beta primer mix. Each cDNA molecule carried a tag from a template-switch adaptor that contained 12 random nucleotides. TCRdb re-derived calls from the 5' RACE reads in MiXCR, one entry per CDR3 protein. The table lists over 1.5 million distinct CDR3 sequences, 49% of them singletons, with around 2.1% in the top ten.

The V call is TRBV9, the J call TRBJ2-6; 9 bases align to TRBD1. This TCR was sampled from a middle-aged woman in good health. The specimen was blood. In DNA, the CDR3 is TGTGCCAGCAGTTTCAAACAGGGGGCCGGGGCCAACGTCCTGACTTTC. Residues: CASSFKQGAGANVLTF. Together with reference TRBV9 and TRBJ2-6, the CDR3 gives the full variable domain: DSGVTQTPKHLITATGQRVTLRCSPRSGDLSVYWYQQSLDQGLQFLIQYYNGEERAKGNILERFSAQQFPDLHSELNLSSLELGDSALYFCASSFKQGAGANVLTFGAGSRLTVL.